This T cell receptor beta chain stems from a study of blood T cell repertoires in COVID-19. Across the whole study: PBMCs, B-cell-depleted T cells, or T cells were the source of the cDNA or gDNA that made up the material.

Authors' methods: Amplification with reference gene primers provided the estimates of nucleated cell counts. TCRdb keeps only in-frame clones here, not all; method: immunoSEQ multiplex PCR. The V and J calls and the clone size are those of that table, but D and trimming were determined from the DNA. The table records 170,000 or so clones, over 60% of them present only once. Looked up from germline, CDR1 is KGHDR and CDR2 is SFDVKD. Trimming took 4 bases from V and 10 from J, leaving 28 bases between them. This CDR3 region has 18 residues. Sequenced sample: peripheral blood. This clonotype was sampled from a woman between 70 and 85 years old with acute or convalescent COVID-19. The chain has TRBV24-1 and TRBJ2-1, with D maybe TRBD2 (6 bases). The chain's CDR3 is CATSDRLGGPRSNDEQFF. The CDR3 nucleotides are TGTGCCACCAGTGACCGACTCGGGGGACCTCGGTCAAACGACGAGCAGTTCTTC.